This T cell receptor (beta chain) is from a study of blood T cell repertoires in COVID-19. Germline CDR1 is MNHEY and CDR2 is SVGEGT. This CDR3 region has 16 residues. V was trimmed by 6 bases and J by 0 bases, leaving 17 bases between them. How the authors handled the data: For nucleated cells, counts were estimated from reference gene primer amplification. The assay was immunoSEQ multiplex PCR, and TCRdb's table has in-frame clones only and misses some. V, J and clone size were drawn from that table, and D and trimming were deduced from the DNA. The data hold about 210,000 clones, with around 80% observed a single time.

Source material: peripheral blood. This sequence joins TRBV6-2 or TRBV6-3 and TRBJ2-5, with D possibly TRBD2 on 5 matching bases. The TCR was taken from a woman between 40 and 50 years old with acute or convalescent COVID-19. CDR3 DNA: TGTGCCAGCAGCCGCCGGGGTACAGTCTACCAAGAGACCCAGTACTTC. This codes for CASSRRGTVYQETQYF.